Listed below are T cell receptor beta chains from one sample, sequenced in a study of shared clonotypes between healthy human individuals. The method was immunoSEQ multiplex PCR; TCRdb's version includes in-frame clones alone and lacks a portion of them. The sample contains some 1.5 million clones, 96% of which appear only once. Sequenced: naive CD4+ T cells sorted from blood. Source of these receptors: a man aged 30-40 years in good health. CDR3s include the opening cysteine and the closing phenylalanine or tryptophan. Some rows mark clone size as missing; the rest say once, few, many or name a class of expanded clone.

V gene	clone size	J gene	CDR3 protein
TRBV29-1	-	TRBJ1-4	CSVAGSGGPNEKLFF
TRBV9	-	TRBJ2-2	CASSQGLAGYTGELFF
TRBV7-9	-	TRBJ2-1	CASSPNHEQFF
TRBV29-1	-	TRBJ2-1	CSVTGTSGPNEQFF
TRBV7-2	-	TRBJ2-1	CASSLALSVEQFF
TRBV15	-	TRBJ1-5	CATSRIHSNQPQHF
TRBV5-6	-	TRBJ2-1	CASSLLMTSGGWNEQFF
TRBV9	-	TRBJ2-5	CASSAAPQETQYF
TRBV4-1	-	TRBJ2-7	CASSQDPDRYEQYF
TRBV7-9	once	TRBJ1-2	CASSRYQGPSNYGYTF
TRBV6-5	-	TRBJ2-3	CASSAPRGSTDTQYF
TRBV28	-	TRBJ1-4	CASSQSRVTSNEKLFF
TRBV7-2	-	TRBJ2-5	CASSLAVLAGGPGQETQYF
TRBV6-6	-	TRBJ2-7	CASSYRGRTEQYF
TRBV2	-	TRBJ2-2	CASSEQLGTGELFF
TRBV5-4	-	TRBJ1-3	CASSLGTGASVYTIYF
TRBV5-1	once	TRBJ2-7	CASSSTLGYEQYF
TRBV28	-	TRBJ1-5	CASSFRAGMSRNQPQHF
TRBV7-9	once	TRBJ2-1	CASSLAVGTNGGQWEQFF
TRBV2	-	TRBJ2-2	CASRRKLVDTGELFF
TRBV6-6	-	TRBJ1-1	CVSEGTTMNTEAFF
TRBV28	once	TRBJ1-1	CASSLSGRGTEAFF
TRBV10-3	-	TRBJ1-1	CAISPDLTGGTEAFF
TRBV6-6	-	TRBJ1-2	CASSPRGNYGYTF
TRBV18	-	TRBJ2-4	CASSSGLNIQYF
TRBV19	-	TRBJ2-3	CASSIGGTTDTQYF
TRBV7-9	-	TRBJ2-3	CASSLAAGGPQTQYF
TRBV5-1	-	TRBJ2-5	CASSLLETQYF
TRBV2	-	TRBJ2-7	CASSVEGYEQYF
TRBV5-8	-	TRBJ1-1	CASSSGQVLSRTEAFF
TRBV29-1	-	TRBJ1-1	CSVGAGTNTEAFF
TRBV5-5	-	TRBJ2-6	CASSLGTGSSGANVLTF
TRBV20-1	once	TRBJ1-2	CSAPGEGYTF
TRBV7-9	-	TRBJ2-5	CASSLDPGQVFETQYF